The entry that follows covers one T cell receptor (beta chain) sequence. No cognate antigen has been identified for it. No clone much larger than this one lies a single base away; base qualities are absent. CD8 naive samples consisted of CD45RO-negative cells that were positively selected for CCR7, yielding a CD45RA+CCR7+ population without TemRA cells. Donors were healthy HIV-negative adults with no recently reported acute infections or vaccinations. Every donor was a Caucasian adult residing in Nashville, Tennessee, USA. Blood was collected by leukapheresis, and PBMCs were isolated by Ficoll-Histopaque density gradient centrifugation and then cryopreserved in liquid nitrogen vapor phase. Analytical flow cytometry was used to check the purity and quantity of every magnetically sorted T cell population. Each sorted fraction had its genomic DNA isolated and then quantified by UV absorbance on a Nanodrop 2000c.

The CDR3, cysteine through phenylalanine, is 12 amino acids long. Left in the record is the CDR3 DNA by itself, 36 bases read in frame from the first base. V loses 9 bases of germline sequence and J loses 1 base, and the interval between the two ends is 11 bases. Taken from the germline V gene, the CDR1 and CDR2 loops are SGHRS and YFSETQ. The data originate from a study of shared clonotypes between healthy human individuals (dated by TCRdb to about 2020). Turning to the overall study: A couple of women and three men aged 18 to 49 years were included in the cohort. For each donor, CD4 naive and CD4 memory were each run on three plates, CD8 naive on two plates, and CD8 memory on one plate. To estimate repertoire size and how much clonotype sharing occurs between individuals, the study deeply sequenced the blood TCR repertoires of about five healthy adults. Different laboratories and diverse techniques were used to prepare libraries and sequence TCR repertoires, to increase sequencing depth and limit assay-specific biases. Between about 0.8 and 9 billion PBMCs per donor were obtained by leukapheresis. On the study overall, not on this receptor specifically: Sampling was restricted to blood, and TCR repertoires in tissues likely differ from the TCR repertoires found in blood. Estimated clonotype richness was generally larger for naive than for memory subsets. Rarefaction of sorted-subset datasets indicated incomplete sequencing despite the large sequencing depth. Based on pairwise subsampling, the degree of clonotype sharing among donors was expected to be affected by sequencing depth. Because the study included a small number of donors, the genetic and exposure-history diversity represented was limited. Clonotypes shared by all four sorted-subset donors showed higher generation probabilities than non-shared clonotypes. When four donors were compared, the shared fraction of clonotypes was 5% to 6.5% for naive CD4, roughly 3.4% for naive CD8, 2% to 2.5% for memory CD4, and roughly 0.43% for memory CD8.

TCR CDR3 regions were amplified from genomic DNA by multiplex PCR using the deep immunoSEQ assay. Extracted genomic DNA from each cell subset was spread evenly across all wells of several immunoSEQ 96-well plates, with each plate serving as a replicate. For sorted subsets, each replicate PCR was loaded with 200 ng genomic DNA, equivalent to 30,000 to 35,000 T cell genomes. The purified libraries were quantified using a Qubit 3.0 fluorometer, sized with a Bioanalyzer 2100, and then quantified again using the KAPA Library Quantification kit. Each immunoSEQ 96-well plate was sequenced on its own single-read 150-cycle Illumina NextSeq 550 flow cell. From the authors' description of their analysis: The immunoSEQ output contained only junctional sequences without quality scores, so filtering could not match that applied to full-length reads. To assign V/J genes and CDR3, sequences were annotated against IMGT germline references using PyIR, a Python wrapper for IgBLAST v1.9. Any read was removed if the V/J assignment was weak (E-value above 1e-6), the CDR3 was missing, or the read contained stop codons, out-of-frame junctions, or ambiguous translated residues. V3J clonotypes were defined as sequences sharing an identical inferred V gene, J gene, and CDR3 amino acid sequence. Percentage overlap between repertoires was computed as shared unique clonotypes divided by the size of the smaller repertoire. Richness of each repertoire was evaluated using RTK rarefaction, the Chao1 estimator, and Recon v2.1 estimates of unobserved clonotypes. Generation probabilities for all TCRbeta clonotypes obtained by the gDNA method from a handful of donors were computed using OLGA. The table was pulled from immuneACCESS by TCRdb, which kept in-frame rearrangements only. Such tables lose some clones; where checked, under half of the loss comes from unresolved V genes, and the rest has no known cause. V, J and clone size are taken as reported in that table, and D and trimming were inferred from the DNA itself. The sample table shows just over 2,000,000 clones, and roughly 95% are seen once. The ten largest clones take up 1% to 1.3% of the sample.

Sequenced material: naive CD8+ T cells sorted from blood. In the paper's terms, the cell subset or site label means: CD45RA+CCR7+. This clonotype originated in a young man in good health. The chain couples TRBV5-1 to TRBJ2-7; confidence is insufficient to name the D gene. The CDR3 sequence is CAIPTESYEQYF. Read as DNA, the sequence is TGCGCCATTCCAACAGAATCCTACGAGCAGTACTTC. The CDR3 plus the reference TRBV5-1 and TRBJ2-7 genes for the other parts give the full variable domain: KAGVTQTPRYLIKTRGQQVTLSCSPISGHRSVSWYQQTPGQGLQFLFEYFSETQRNKGNFPGRFSGRQFSNSRSEMNVSTLELGDSALYLCAIPTESYEQYFGPGTRLTVT.